This T cell receptor (beta chain) was documented in a study of OX40 agonist ivuxolimab in advanced cancers. Sequenced by immunoSEQ multiplex PCR; TCRdb stores in-frame clones only, minus some. The table lists 90,000 to 120,000 clones, 91% of them singletons. Trimming shortened V by 5 bases and J by 4 bases, and 14 bases separated the two germline ends. CDR1 is LNHDA and CDR2 is SQIVND in the germline V gene (reference sequence). The CDR3 runs to 14 residues. V usage is TRBV19 and J usage is TRBJ1-1; D perhaps matches TRBD1 (6 bases). The sequenced sample was CD4+ or CD8+ T cells sorted from blood, obtained in a trial of the OX40 agonist ivuxolimab. The receptor was isolated from an adult with an advanced solid tumor such as melanoma, head and neck, liver or kidney cancer. The CDR3 protein is CASSPQGRGTEAFF. CDR3 DNA sequence: TGTGCCAGTAGTCCACAGGGAAGAGGCACTGAAGCTTTCTTT. Combining the CDR3 with reference TRBV19 and TRBJ1-1 gives the whole variable domain DGGITQSPKYLFRKEGQNVTLSCEQNLNHDAMYWYRQDPGQGLRLIYYSQIVNDFQKGDIAEGYSVSREKKESFPLTVTSAQKNPTAFYLCASSPQGRGTEAFFGQGTRLTVV.